This T cell receptor beta chain derives from a study of T cells after yellow fever vaccination. Study information: Fractions of limited cellularity were prepared by means of SMART-Seq v4 Ultra Low Input.

This clonotype was detected many times. Its antigen is not identified. Trimming cost V 4 bases and J 6 bases; bases outside gene matches: 9. There are 15 residues in the CDR3. Germline CDR1 is SGHRS and CDR2 is YFSETQ. TCRdb called the 5' RACE reads again in MiXCR, with one record for every CDR3 protein. The sample yields 450,000 to 650,000 distinct CDR3 sequences, approximately 12% seen once. The study's findings and limits: Overlap between CD4 and CD8 compartments was detected for a small share of clonotypes.

The sequencing used PBMCs, collected on the day of the yellow fever booster vaccination. The sequence was collected from a young man who received the YFV17D yellow fever vaccine. J is TRBJ2-1 and V is TRBV5-1, with TRBD2 identical over 8 bases. Here the CDR3 reads CASSPGTRMANEQFF. CDR3 bases: TGCGCCAGCAGCCCCGGGACTAGGATGGCCAATGAGCAGTTCTTC.